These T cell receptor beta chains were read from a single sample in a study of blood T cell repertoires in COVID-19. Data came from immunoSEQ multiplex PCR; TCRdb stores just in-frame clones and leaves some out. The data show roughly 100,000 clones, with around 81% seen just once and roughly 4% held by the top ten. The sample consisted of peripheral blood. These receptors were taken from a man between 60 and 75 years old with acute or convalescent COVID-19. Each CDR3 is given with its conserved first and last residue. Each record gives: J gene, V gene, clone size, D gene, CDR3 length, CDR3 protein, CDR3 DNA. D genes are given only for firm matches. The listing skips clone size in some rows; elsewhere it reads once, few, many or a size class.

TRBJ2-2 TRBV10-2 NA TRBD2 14 CASSRSGGTGELFF TGCGCCAGCAGTAGAAGCGGGGGGACCGGGGAGCTGTTTTTT
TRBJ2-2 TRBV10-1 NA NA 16 CASSDPGIKGTGELFF TGCGCCAGCAGTGATCCGGGGATTAAGGGCACCGGGGAGCTGTTTTTT
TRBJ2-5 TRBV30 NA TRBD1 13 CAWSMGQLETQYF TGTGCCTGGAGCATGGGACAGTTAGAGACCCAGTACTTC
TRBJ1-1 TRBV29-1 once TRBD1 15 CSVKGPGTANTEAFF TGCAGCGTGAAAGGACCCGGGACAGCCAACACTGAAGCTTTCTTT
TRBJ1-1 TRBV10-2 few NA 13 CASRTELNTEAFF TGCGCCAGCAGGACAGAGCTGAACACTGAAGCTTTCTTT
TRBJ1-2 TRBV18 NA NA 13 CASSPDSRGGYTF TGTGCCAGCTCACCAGATTCGCGAGGTGGCTACACCTTC
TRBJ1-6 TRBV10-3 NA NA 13 CAITVGTGSPLHF TGTGCCATCACTGTGGGCACCGGATCACCCCTCCACTTT
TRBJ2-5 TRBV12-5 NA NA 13 CASARTATETQYF TGTGCTAGTGCTCGAACTGCCACAGAGACCCAGTACTTC
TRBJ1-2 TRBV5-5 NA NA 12 CASSLTDYGYTF TGTGCCAGCAGCTTGACAGACTATGGCTACACCTTC
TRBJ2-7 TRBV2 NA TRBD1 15 CASSVRGTEGPEQYF TGTGCCAGCAGTGTCCGTGGGACAGAGGGTCCCGAGCAGTACTTC
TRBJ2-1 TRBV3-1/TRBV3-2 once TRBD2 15 CASSSTSGSGNEQFF TGTGCCAGCAGCTCGACTAGCGGGAGTGGAAATGAGCAGTTCTTC
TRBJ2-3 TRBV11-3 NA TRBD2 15 CASSSSGRAGDTQYF TGTGCCAGCAGCTCTAGCGGGAGGGCTGGAGATACGCAGTATTTT
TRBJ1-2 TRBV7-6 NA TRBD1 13 CASSSETGRGYTF TGTGCCAGCAGCTCCGAGACAGGGCGAGGCTACACCTTC
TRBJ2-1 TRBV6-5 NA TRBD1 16 CASSYSIGQGIGEQFF TGTGCCAGCAGTTACTCGATAGGACAGGGGATCGGTGAGCAGTTCTTC
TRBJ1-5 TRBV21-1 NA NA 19 CASSTGTGWAEGIYQPQHF NA
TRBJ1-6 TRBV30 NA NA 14 CAWTTGTDNSPLHF TGTGCCTGGACCACGGGTACGGATAATTCACCCCTCCACTTT
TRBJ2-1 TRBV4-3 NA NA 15 CASARSAGSYNEQFF TGCGCCAGCGCAAGATCGGCAGGGTCTTACAATGAGCAGTTCTTC
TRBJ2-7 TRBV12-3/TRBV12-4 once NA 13 CASSSYRAHEQYF TGTGCCAGCAGTTCGTACAGGGCCCACGAGCAGTACTTC
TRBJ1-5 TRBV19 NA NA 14 CASRTGQEYQPQHF TGTGCCAGTAGAACCGGACAAGAGTATCAGCCCCAGCATTTT
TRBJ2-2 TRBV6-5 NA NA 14 CASSPRGGFGELFF TGTGCCAGCAGTCCCCGAGGGGGTTTCGGGGAGCTGTTTTTT
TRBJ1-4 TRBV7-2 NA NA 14 CASSLSRAGEKLFF TGTGCCAGCAGCTTATCCAGGGCTGGGGAAAAACTGTTTTTT
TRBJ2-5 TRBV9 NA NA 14 CASSVEGVQETQYF TGTGCCAGCAGCGTTGAGGGGGTTCAAGAGACCCAGTACTTC